This TCR beta chain emerged from a study of CD8 T cells in ankylosing spondylitis. The study, taken as a whole, reports: Earlier work had already found some motif variants in reactive arthritis synovial fluid and blood. The authors found the disease-linked clones to be CD8+ and relatively rare in peripheral blood.

Quantitative 5'-RACE with molecular barcodes generated TCR beta libraries. TCRdb ran MiXCR on the 5' RACE reads and lists one entry per CDR3 protein. The sample includes more than 300,000 distinct CDR3 sequences, roughly 10% of them seen just once. Germline loops: CDR1 ENHRY, CDR2 SYGVKD. This CDR3 spans 14 amino acids. Trimming pared 10 bases from V and 4 bases from J, leaving 16 bases between. This clonotype was counted at least ten times. Its antigen is undetermined. This TCR was sampled from a female donor with ankylosing spondylitis or in good health (not recorded which). This chain links TRBV10-3 with TRBJ1-4; a weak D match, TRBD1 (5 bases). Sequencing input: blood, either unsorted or a sorted T cell fraction (not recorded which). CDR3: CATHAGLNNEKLFF. The CDR3 coding sequence is TGTGCCACCCACGCGGGGCTGAATAATGAAAAACTGTTTTTT.